One and the same sample provided the 27 T cell receptor beta chains below, sequenced in a study of control samples from healthy donors and cancer patients. Clones were sequenced by immunoSEQ multiplex PCR, and TCRdb holds only the in-frame ones, with some missing. The sample includes roughly 47,000 clones, more than 75% of them seen just once. The sequenced material came from PBMCs. The receptors were sampled from a woman aged 60-75 years with lung cancer.

The gene calls are TRBV11-2 and TRBJ2-7; D ambiguous. V lost 1 base and J 2 bases, leaving 9 bases between the germline ends. Germline V CDR1 and CDR2: SGHAT, FQNNGV. The CDR3 extends over 14 amino acids. CDR3 sequence reads: CASSLGVLPYEQYF. CDR3 coding DNA: TGTGCCAGCAGCTTAGGGGTCCTCCCCTACGAGCAGTACTTC.

This clone was observed a handful of times. The genes are TRBV24-1 and TRBJ2-7; D is uncertain. Trimming took 6 bases from V and 6 from J, leaving 14 bases between them. Germline CDR1 KGHDR, CDR2 SFDVKD. The length of the CDR3 is 13 residues. The DNA of the CDR3 is TGTGCCACCAGTAAGGGAACAGCCCGCGAGCAGTACTTC. Its translation is CATSKGTAREQYF.

The chain employs TRBV10-3 and TRBJ2-7, with 10 bases fitting TRBD1. J lost 3 bases, V lost 8 bases, and 7 bases had no gene match. Looked up from germline, CDR1 is ENHRY and CDR2 is SYGVKD. This CDR3 region has 14 residues. The CDR3 bases are TGTGCCATCGCAGGACAGGGGGGAGGCTACGAGCAGTACTTC. This codes for CAIAGQGGGYEQYF.

The chain employs TRBV7-9 and TRBJ2-2; 9 bases align to TRBD2. CDR3 length: 17 amino acids. Per germline, CDR1 SEHNR and CDR2 FQNEAQ (reference sequence). Germline trimming cut 5 bases from V and 5 bases from J; bases unmatched to any gene: 12. DNA of the CDR3: TGTGCCAGCAGCGCTCGGGGTAGCGGGAGTTCGACCGGGGAGCTGTTTTTT. The encoded protein is CASSARGSGSSTGELFF.

This chain links TRBV19 with TRBJ1-2, with D perhaps matching TRBD1 (6 bases). Trimming removed 2 bases at V and 6 bases at J, with 13 bases between. From germline, CDR1 is LNHDA and CDR2 SQIVND (reference sequence). The CDR3 is 14 residues long. Written as DNA, the CDR3 is TGTGCCAGTAGTATAAAAGGGGGGCCAAATGGCTACACCTTC. This translates into CASSIKGGPNGYTF.

This rearrangement joins TRBV7-6 to TRBJ2-7, with D hard to call. This CDR3 has 12 amino acids. Trimming shortened V by 4 bases and J by 0 bases, and 4 bases separated the two germline ends. Germline CDR1 is SGHVS and CDR2 is FNYEAQ. CDR3 in DNA: TGTGCCAGCAGCTATAACTCCTACGAGCAGTACTTC. Its protein is CASSYNSYEQYF.

V usage is TRBV7-6 and J usage is TRBJ2-3; 7 bases are a match to TRBD2. J lost 6 bases, V lost 4 bases, and 10 bases had no gene match. Looked up from germline, CDR1 is SGHVS and CDR2 is FNYEAQ. There are 15 residues in the CDR3. This CDR3 is CASSWGGSSVDTQYF. The CDR3 nucleotides are TGTGCCAGCAGCTGGGGCGGGAGCTCGGTCGATACGCAGTATTTT.

The V call is TRBV3-1 (or the pseudogene TRBV3-2), the J call TRBJ2-7; 10 positions agree with TRBD1. Germline CDR1 is LGHDT and CDR2 is YNNKEL (reference sequence). This CDR3 contains 16 residues. V dropped 4 bases and J dropped 3; count of bases not matched to a gene: 9. The CDR3 is CASSPQGDRGRYEQYF. The CDR3 DNA reads as TGTGCCAGCAGCCCGCAAGGGGACAGGGGACGCTACGAGCAGTACTTC.

The chain employs TRBV5-1 and TRBJ2-7; 10 bases are a match to TRBD1. The germline gives CDR1 SGHRS, CDR2 YFSETQ. J was trimmed by 1 base and V by 4 bases; bases with no gene match: 5. This CDR3 is 15 amino acids long. In DNA form, the CDR3 reads TGCGCCAGCAGCCGGGGACAGGGGATATCCTACGAGCAGTACTTC. Protein sequence: CASSRGQGISYEQYF.

This clone appeared once. CDR3 in DNA: TGTGCCAGTAGTGGGACTGACACCGGGGAGCTGTTTTTT. Amino acids: CASSGTDTGELFF. This chain links TRBV19 with TRBJ2-2; D is perhaps TRBD2 (6 bases). Germline lookup yields CDR1 LNHDA and CDR2 SQIVND (reference sequence). CDR3 size: 13 residues. Trimming left V 5 bases short and J 3 bases short, with 7 bases between.

The chain combines TRBV12-2 with TRBJ2-2. TRBV12-2 constitutes a pseudogene. CDR3 length equals 15 residues. CDR3 DNA: TGTGCAAGTCGCTTAGCCCCAAAGGGCCCCGGGGAGCTGTTTTTT. It codes for CASRLAPKGPGELFF.

The chain couples TRBV28 to TRBJ1-2; D might be TRBD1 (5 bases). V was cut by 2 bases and J by 5 bases, with 12 bases left in between. Germline-derived CDR1 and CDR2 are MDHEN and SYDVKM. The CDR3 consists of 14 residues. The CDR3 bases are TGTGCCAGCAGTTTAGCCGGGACGGGATATGGCTACACCTTC. Translating it yields CASSLAGTGYGYTF.

V gene TRBV6-2 or TRBV6-3 combines with J gene TRBJ1-1, with a weak D call TRBD1 (5 bases). V was shortened by 4 bases and J by 0 bases, with 12 bases between the two germline ends. The CDR3 is 15 residues long. Germline-derived CDR1 and CDR2 are MNHEY and SVGEGT. CDR3 coding DNA: TGTGCCAGCAGTTTTATACAGGCCATGAACACTGAAGCTTTCTTT. It yields the protein CASSFIQAMNTEAFF.

The chain is built from TRBV15 and TRBJ2-1, with a weak D call TRBD2 (5 bases). Trimming pared 0 bases from V and 10 bases from J, leaving 13 bases between. CDR3 length: 14 residues. Germline values: CDR1 LNHNV, CDR2 YYDKDF (reference sequence). The CDR3 reads CATSRDGLTHEQFF. The CDR3 region has the DNA TGTGCCACCAGCAGAGATGGACTGACCCACGAGCAGTTCTTC. The whole variable domain, remainder taken from reference TRBV15 and TRBJ2-1, is DAMVIQNPRYQVTQFGKPVTLSCSQTLNHNVMYWYQQKSSQAPKLLFHYYDKDFNNEADTPDNFQSRRPNTSFCFLDIRSPGLGDTAMYLCATSRDGLTHEQFFGPGTRLTVL.

The chain links TRBV19 to TRBJ2-4; the D gene is possibly TRBD1 (5 bases). The germline V gene has CDR1 LNHDA and CDR2 SQIVND (reference sequence). V lost 0 bases and J 0 bases, leaving 6 bases between the germline ends. The CDR3 is made up of 15 amino acids. The CDR3 here is CASSIEGLAKNIQYF. CDR3 DNA: TGTGCCAGTAGTATAGAGGGGCTAGCCAAAAACATTCAGTACTTC.

The chain recombines TRBV30 with TRBJ2-7, with a weak D call TRBD1 (6 bases). This CDR3 is built from 11 residues. V lost 0 bases and J lost 10, with 10 bases in between. Looked up from germline, CDR1 is GTSNPN and CDR2 is SVGIG (reference sequence). The CDR3, as DNA: TGTGCCTGGAGTGTAGACAGGCATCAGTACTTC. Translated: CAWSVDRHQYF.

This clone was seen only once. The chain carries TRBV5-4 and TRBJ2-5; D perhaps matches TRBD2 (6 bases). V was clipped by 3 bases and J by 1 base, with 16 bases between them. This CDR3 has 16 amino acids. Germline CDR1 SGHNT, CDR2 YYREEE (reference sequence). For the CDR3, the DNA is TGTGCCAGCAGCTCCACAAAAGTGACTAGCCAAGAGACCCAGTACTTC. Amino acid sequence: CASSSTKVTSQETQYF.

This clone was picked up a small number of times. This sequence joins TRBV30 and TRBJ2-6, with 7 bases matching TRBD1. The V segment lost 0 bases and the J segment 0 bases; nucleotides outside the gene matches: 8. Germline CDR1 GTSNPN, CDR2 SVGIG (reference sequence). The CDR3 covers 18 residues. In nucleotides, the CDR3 is TGTGCCTGGAGTGTACCGGGACAGACGATCTCTGGGGCCAACGTCCTGACTTTC. The encoded protein is CAWSVPGQTISGANVLTF.

J is TRBJ1-4 and V is TRBV9; no reliable D call. The germline V gene has CDR1 SGDLS and CDR2 YYNGEE. The CDR3 runs 16 residues. Trimming took 0 bases from V and 0 from J, leaving 9 bases between them. In DNA form, the CDR3 reads TGTGCCAGCAGCGTAGTCGGAGATTCAACTAATGAAAAACTGTTTTTT. Translating gives CASSVVGDSTNEKLFF.

This chain connects TRBV5-6 to TRBJ2-3, with unresolved D. V was pared by 0 bases and J by 4 bases, with 3 bases between. Germline CDR1 reads SGHDT; CDR2 reads YYEEEE. The CDR3 consists of 12 residues. CDR3 coding DNA: TGTGCCAGCAGCTTGGTATCAGATACGCAGTATTTT. This codes for CASSLVSDTQYF.

V usage is TRBV3-1 (or the pseudogene TRBV3-2) and J usage is TRBJ2-7; 12 nucleotides agree with TRBD1. V trimming: 4 bases; J trimming: 4 bases; junction bases outside the gene matches: 5. CDR1 LGHDT and CDR2 YNNKEL come from the germline V gene (reference sequence). This CDR3 is 15 amino acids long. CDR3 sequence: CASSPGTGGGYEQYF. For the CDR3, the DNA is TGTGCCAGCAGCCCAGGGACAGGGGGCGGTTACGAGCAGTACTTC.

CDR3 sequence reads: CASSPEGLGEQFF. CDR3 nucleotide sequence: TGCGCCAGCAGCCCGGAGGGGCTTGGTGAGCAGTTCTTC. V and J are TRBV5-1 and TRBJ2-1; a possible D gene is TRBD2 (6 bases). Trimming pared 4 bases from V and 9 bases from J, leaving 14 bases between. This CDR3 spans 13 amino acids. CDR1 SGHRS and CDR2 YFSETQ come from the germline V gene.

The chain combines TRBV5-1 with TRBJ1-2; a weak D match, TRBD1 (6 bases). The CDR3 length is 12 residues. Trimming took 4 bases from V and 8 from J, leaving 12 bases between them. The germline V gene encodes CDR1 SGHRS and CDR2 YFSETQ. This chain's CDR3 is CASSLRGGGYTF. The CDR3 region has the DNA TGCGCCAGCAGCCTCCGGGGGGGCGGCTACACCTTC.

In its sample, this clone was seen once. CDR3 bases: TGTGCCAGCAGTGAATTAGGGACAGGGACGTATGGCTACACCTTC. Translated, it gives CASSELGTGTYGYTF. The rearrangement uses TRBV25-1 and TRBJ1-2; 9 positions match TRBD1. After removal of 1 base from V and 5 bases from J, the junction contained 5 bases not matched to a gene. The CDR3 covers 15 residues. Germline CDR1 is MGHDK and CDR2 is SYGVNS.

The J gene is TRBJ2-2, the V gene TRBV7-9; 7 nucleotides align to TRBD2. V trimming: 5 bases; J trimming: 2 bases; junction bases outside the gene matches: 14. The CDR3 is 18 residues long. Germline-derived CDR1 and CDR2 are SEHNR and FQNEAQ (reference sequence). DNA for the CDR3: TGTGCCAGCAGCCCTAGCGGCTGGGGCAGGACCAACACCGGGGAGCTGTTTTTT. Translation: CASSPSGWGRTNTGELFF.

The V gene is TRBV19, the J gene TRBJ2-1, with 12 bases lining up with TRBD2. Trimming at V came to 8 bases and at J to 5 bases, leaving 7 bases not matched to a gene. Germline CDR1 LNHDA, CDR2 SQIVND (reference sequence). The CDR3 length is 15 residues. CDR3 amino acids: CASASGRARNNEQFF. Here the CDR3 DNA reads TGTGCCAGTGCTAGCGGGAGGGCCAGAAACAATGAGCAGTTCTTC.

V and J are TRBV10-3 and TRBJ2-7; TRBD2 is a possible D gene (6 bases). Trimming pared 3 bases from V and 7 bases from J, leaving 7 bases between. CDR1 and CDR2 from the germline V gene are ENHRY and SYGVKD. This CDR3 has 11 amino acids. The CDR3 loop reads CAISDGTEQYF. In nucleotides, the CDR3 is TGTGCCATCAGTGATGGGACTGAGCAGTACTTC.